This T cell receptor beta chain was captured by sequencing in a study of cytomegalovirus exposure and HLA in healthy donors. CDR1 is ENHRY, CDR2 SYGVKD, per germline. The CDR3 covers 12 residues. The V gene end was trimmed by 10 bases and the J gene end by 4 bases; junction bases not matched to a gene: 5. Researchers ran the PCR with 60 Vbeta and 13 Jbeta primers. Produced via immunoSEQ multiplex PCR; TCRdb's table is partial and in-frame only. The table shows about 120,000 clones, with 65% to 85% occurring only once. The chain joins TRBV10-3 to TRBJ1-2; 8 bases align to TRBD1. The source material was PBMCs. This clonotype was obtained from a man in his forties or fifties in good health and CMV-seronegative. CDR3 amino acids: CASVQGVYGYTF. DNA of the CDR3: TGTGCCAGTGTACAGGGGGTCTATGGCTACACCTTC.